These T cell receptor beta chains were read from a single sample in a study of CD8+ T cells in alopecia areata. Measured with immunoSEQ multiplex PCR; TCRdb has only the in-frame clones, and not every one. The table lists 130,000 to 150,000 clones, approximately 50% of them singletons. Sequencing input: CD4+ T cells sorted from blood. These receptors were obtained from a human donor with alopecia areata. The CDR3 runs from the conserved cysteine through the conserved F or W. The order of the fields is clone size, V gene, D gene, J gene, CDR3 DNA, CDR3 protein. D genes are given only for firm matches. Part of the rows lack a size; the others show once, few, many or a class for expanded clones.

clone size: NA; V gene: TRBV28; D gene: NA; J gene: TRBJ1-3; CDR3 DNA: TGTGCCAGCAGTTTAGGCAGATTCCTCTCTGGAAACACCATATATTTT; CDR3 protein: CASSLGRFLSGNTIYF
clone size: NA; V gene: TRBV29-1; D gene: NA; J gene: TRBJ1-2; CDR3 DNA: TGCAGCGTCACCGGACCAGGCACCACCTTC; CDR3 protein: CSVTGPGTTF
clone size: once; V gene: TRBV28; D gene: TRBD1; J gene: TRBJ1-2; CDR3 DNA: TGTGCCAGCAGTTCTGTGGGACAGCTTAACTATGGCTACACCTTC; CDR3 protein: CASSSVGQLNYGYTF
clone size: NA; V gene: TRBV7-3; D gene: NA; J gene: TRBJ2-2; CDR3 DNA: TGTGCCAGCAGCGCAATCACGGGCACCGGGGAGCTGTTTTTT; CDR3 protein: CASSAITGTGELFF
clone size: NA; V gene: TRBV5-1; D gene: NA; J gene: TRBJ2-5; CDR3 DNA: TGCGCCAGCAGCCTTGGGGGGATTGTTGGGCAAGAGACCCAGTACTTC; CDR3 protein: CASSLGGIVGQETQYF
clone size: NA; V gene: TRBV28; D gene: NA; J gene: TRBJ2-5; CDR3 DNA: TGTGCCAGCAACTCGGTCGTCCGACAAGAGACCCAGTACTTC; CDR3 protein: CASNSVVRQETQYF
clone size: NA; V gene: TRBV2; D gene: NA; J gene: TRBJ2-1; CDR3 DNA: TGTGCCAGCGATCTGGCGCCCCCTGGTAGTACCTACAATGAGCAGTTCTTC; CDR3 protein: CASDLAPPGSTYNEQFF
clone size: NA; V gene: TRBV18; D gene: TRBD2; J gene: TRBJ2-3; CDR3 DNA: TGTGCCAGCTCACCGGGACTAGCGGGAGAAAATACGCAGTATTTT; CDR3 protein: CASSPGLAGENTQYF
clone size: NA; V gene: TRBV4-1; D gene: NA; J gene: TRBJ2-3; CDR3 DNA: TGCGCCACGGAAGGGGGGCTCACAGATACGCAGTATTTT; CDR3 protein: CATEGGLTDTQYF
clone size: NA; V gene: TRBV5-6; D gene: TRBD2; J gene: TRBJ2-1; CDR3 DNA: TGTGCCAGCAGTGCGGGAGGCGGCGGGATAAACAATGAGCAGTTCTTC; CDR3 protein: CASSAGGGGINNEQFF
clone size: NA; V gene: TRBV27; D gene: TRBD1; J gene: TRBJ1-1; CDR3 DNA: TGTGCCAGCAGTTGGACAGGGGCGAACACTGAAGCTTTCTTT; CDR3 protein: CASSWTGANTEAFF
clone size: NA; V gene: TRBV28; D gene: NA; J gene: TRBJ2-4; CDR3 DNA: TGTGCCAGCAGTGTAGGGACGGTAGATAACATTCAGTACTTC; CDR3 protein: CASSVGTVDNIQYF
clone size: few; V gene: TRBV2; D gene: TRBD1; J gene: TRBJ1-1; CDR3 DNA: TGTGCCAGCAGTGAGACAGGGATCGCTGAAGCTTTCTTT; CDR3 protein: CASSETGIAEAFF
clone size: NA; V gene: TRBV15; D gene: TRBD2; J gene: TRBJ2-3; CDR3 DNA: TGTGCCACCAGCAGAAATAGGCTAGCGGGAGTGTCGCAGTATTTT; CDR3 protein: CATSRNRLAGVSQYF